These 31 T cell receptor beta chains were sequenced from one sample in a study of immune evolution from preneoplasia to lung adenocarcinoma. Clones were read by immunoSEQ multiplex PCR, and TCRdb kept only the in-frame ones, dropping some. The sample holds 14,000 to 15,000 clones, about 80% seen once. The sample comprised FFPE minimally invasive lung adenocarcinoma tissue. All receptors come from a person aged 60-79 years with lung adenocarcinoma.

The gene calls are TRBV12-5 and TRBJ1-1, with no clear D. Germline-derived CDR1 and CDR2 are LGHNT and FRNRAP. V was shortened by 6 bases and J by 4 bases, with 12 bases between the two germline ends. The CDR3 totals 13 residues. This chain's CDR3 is CASGPGLTTEAFF. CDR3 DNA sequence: TGTGCTAGTGGACCCGGGTTGACCACTGAAGCTTTCTTT.

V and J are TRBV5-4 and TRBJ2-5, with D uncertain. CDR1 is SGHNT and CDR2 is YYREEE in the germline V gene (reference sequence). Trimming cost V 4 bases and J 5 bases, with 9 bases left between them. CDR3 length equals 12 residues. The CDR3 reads CASSATLETQYF. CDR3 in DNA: TGTGCCAGCAGCGCGACTCTGGAGACCCAGTACTTC.

DNA for the CDR3: TGTGCCAGCAGCTCGACGGGACGGGGCTCTGGGGCCAACGTCCTGACTTTC. Protein: CASSSTGRGSGANVLTF. The genes are TRBV28 and TRBJ2-6; D possibly uses TRBD1 or TRBD2 (5 bases each). CDR1 is MDHEN, CDR2 SYDVKM, per germline. There are 17 residues in the CDR3. With 6 bases removed from V and 0 bases from J, the gap between germline ends came to 15 bases.

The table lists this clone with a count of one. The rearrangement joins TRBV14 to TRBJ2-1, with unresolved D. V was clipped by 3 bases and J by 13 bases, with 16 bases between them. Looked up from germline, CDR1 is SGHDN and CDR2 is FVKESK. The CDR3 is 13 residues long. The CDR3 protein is CASSQQPFRPQFF. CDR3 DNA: TGTGCCAGCAGCCAGCAACCCTTTAGGCCTCAGTTCTTC.

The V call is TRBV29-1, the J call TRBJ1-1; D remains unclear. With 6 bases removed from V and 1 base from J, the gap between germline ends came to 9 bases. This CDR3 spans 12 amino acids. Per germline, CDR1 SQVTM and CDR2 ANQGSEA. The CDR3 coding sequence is TGCAGCGTGCTATCCTCGAACACTGAAGCTTTCTTT. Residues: CSVLSSNTEAFF. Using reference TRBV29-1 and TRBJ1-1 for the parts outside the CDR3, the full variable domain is SAVISQKPSRDICQRGTSLTIQCQVDSQVTMMFWYRQQPGQSLTLIATANQGSEATYESGFVIDKFPISRPNLTFSTLTVSNMSPEDSSIYLCSVLSSNTEAFFGQGTRLTVV.

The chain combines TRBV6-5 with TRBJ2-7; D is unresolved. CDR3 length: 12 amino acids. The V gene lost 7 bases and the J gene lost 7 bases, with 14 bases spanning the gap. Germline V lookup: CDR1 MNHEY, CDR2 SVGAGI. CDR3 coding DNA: TGTGCCAGCAACACTCCTCTTTCTGAGCAGTACTTC. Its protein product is CASNTPLSEQYF.

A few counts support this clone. The CDR3 DNA reads TGTGCCAGCAGCGCCCGGACAGCTTCTAACTATGGCTACACCTTC. The encoded protein is CASSARTASNYGYTF. V gene TRBV7-8 combines with J gene TRBJ1-2, with D perhaps matching TRBD1 (6 bases). The CDR3 is made up of 15 amino acids. V lost 5 bases and J lost 0, with 13 bases in between. From germline, CDR1 is SGHVS and CDR2 FQNEAQ. The variable domain in full, with the rest retrieved from reference TRBV7-8 and TRBJ1-2, is GAGVSQSPRYKVAKRGQDVALRCDPISGHVSLFWYQQALGQGPEFLTYFQNEAQLDKSGLPSDRFFAERPEGSVSTLKIQRTQQEDSAVYLCASSARTASNYGYTFGSGTRLTVV.

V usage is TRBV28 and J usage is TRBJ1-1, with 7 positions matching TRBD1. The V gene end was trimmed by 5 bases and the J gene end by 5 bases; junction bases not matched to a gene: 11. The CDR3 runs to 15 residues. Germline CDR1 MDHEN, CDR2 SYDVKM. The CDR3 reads CASSPTVSGGTEAFF. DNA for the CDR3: TGTGCCAGCAGTCCTACCGTTTCAGGGGGGACTGAAGCTTTCTTT. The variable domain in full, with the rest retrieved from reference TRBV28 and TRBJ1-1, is DVKVTQSSRYLVKRTGEKVFLECVQDMDHENMFWYRQDPGLGLRLIYFSYDVKMKEKGDIPEGYSVSREKKERFSLILESASTNQTSMYLCASSPTVSGGTEAFFGQGTRLTVV.

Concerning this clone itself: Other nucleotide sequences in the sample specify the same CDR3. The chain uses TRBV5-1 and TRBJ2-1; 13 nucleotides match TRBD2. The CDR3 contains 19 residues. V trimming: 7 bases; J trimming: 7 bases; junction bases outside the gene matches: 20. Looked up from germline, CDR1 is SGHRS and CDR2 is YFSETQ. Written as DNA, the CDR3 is TGCGCCAGCTACAACCGGCCGGGACAGCCGGGACTAGCGGGGAATGAGCAGTTCTTC. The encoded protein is CASYNRPGQPGLAGNEQFF.

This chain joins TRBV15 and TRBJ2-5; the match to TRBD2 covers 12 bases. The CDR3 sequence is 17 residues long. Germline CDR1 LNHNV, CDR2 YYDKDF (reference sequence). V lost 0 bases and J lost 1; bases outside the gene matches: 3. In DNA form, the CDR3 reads TGTGCCACCAGCAGAGAGTCTAGCGGGAGGGCCCAAGAGACCCAGTACTTC. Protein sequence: CATSRESSGRAQETQYF.

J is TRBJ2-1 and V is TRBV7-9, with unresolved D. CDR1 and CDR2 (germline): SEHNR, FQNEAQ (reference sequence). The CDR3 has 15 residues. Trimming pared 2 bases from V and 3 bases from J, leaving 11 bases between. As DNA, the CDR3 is TGTGCCAGCAGCTTAAGACACCTAATCTACAATGAGCAGTTCTTC. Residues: CASSLRHLIYNEQFF.

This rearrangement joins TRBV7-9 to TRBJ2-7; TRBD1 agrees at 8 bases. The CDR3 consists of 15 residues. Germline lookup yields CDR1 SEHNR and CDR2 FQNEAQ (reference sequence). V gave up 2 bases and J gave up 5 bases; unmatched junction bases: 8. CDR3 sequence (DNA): TGTGCCAGCAGCTTAACCACGGACAGGGTCAACGAGCAGTACTTC. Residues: CASSLTTDRVNEQYF.

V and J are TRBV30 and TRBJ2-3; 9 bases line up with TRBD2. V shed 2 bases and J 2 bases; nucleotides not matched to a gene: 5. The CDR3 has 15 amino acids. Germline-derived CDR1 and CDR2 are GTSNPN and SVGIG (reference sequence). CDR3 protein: CAWSRAGGHTDTQYF. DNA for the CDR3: TGTGCCTGGAGTAGAGCGGGGGGTCACACAGATACGCAGTATTTT.

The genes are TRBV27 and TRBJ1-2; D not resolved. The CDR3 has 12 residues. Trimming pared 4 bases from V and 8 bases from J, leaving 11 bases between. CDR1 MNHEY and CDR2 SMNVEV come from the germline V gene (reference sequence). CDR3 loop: CASSSPALGYTF. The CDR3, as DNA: TGTGCCAGCAGTTCCCCCGCTCTCGGCTACACCTTC.

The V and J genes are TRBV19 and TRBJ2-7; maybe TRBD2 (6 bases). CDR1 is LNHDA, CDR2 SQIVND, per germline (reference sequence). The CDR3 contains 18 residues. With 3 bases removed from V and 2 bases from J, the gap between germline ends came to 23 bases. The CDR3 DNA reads TGTGCCAGTAGTATTTCGGGGGTACCAGGACGCGCACCCTACGAGCAGTACTTC. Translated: CASSISGVPGRAPYEQYF.

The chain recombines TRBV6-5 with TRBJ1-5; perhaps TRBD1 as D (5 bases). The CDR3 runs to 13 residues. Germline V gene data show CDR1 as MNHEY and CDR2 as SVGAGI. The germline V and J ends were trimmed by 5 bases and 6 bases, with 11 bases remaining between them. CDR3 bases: TGTGCCAGCAGTAATGGGGCGAGTCAGCCCCAGCATTTT. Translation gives CASSNGASQPQHF.

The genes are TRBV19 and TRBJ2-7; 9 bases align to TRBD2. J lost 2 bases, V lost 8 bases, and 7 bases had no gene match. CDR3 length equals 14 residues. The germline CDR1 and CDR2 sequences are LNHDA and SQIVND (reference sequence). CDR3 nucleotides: TGTGCCAGTGCGACAGCGGGGGGCCCCTACGAGCAGTACTTC. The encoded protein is CASATAGGPYEQYF.

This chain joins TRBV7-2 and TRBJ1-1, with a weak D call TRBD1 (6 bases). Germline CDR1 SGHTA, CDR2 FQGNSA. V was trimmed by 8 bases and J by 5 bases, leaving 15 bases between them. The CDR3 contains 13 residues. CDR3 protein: CASAQGKGTEAFF. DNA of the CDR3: TGTGCCAGCGCACAGGGAAAGGGGACTGAAGCTTTCTTT. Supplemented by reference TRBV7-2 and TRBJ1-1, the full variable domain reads GAGVSQSPSNKVTEKGKDVELRCDPISGHTALYWYRQSLGQGLEFLIYFQGNSAPDKSGLPSDRFSAERTGGSVSTLTIQRTQQEDSAVYLCASAQGKGTEAFFGQGTRLTVV.

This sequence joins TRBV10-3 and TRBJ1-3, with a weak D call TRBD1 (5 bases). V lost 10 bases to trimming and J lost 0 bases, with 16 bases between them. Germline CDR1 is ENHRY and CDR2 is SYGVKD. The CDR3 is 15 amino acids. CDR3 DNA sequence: TGTGCCAGCGAAAGGGAGGACAACTCTGGAAACACCATATATTTT. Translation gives CASEREDNSGNTIYF.

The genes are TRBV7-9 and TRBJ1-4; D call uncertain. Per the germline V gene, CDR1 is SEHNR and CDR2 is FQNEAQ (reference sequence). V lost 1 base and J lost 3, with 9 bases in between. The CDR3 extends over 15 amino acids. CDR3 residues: CASSLVGGSNEKLFF. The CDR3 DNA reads TGTGCCAGCAGCTTAGTGGGAGGTTCTAATGAAAAACTGTTTTTT.

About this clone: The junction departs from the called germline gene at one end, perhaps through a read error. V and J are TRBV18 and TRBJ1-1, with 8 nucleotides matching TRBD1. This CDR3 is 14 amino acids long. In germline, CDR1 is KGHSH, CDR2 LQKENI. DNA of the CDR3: TGTACCAGCTCAACTACAGGGGGTAACACTGAAGCTTTCTTT. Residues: CTSSTTGGNTEAFF. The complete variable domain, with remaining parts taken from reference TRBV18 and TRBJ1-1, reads NAGVMQNPRHLVRRRGQEARLRCSPMKGHSHVYWYRQLPEEGLKFMVYLQKENIIDESGMPKERFSAEFPKEGPSILRIQQVVRGDSAAYFCTSSTTGGNTEAFFGQGTRLTVV.

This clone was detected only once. The CDR3: CASSQDQGNSYEQYF. In DNA form, the CDR3 reads TGTGCCAGCAGCCAAGATCAGGGAAACTCCTACGAGCAGTACTTC. The chain joins TRBV4-2 to TRBJ2-7; D might be TRBD1 (5 bases). The CDR3 has 15 amino acids. Trimming left V 0 bases short and J 0 bases short, with 9 bases between. CDR1 is LGHNA and CDR2 is YNFKEQ in the germline V gene.

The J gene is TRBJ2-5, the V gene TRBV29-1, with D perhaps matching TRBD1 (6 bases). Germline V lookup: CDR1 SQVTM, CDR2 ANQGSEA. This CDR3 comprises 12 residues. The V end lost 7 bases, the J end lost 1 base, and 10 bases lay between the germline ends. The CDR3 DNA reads TGCAGCGCCTTAGGGGGCCAAGAGACCCAGTACTTC. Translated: CSALGGQETQYF.

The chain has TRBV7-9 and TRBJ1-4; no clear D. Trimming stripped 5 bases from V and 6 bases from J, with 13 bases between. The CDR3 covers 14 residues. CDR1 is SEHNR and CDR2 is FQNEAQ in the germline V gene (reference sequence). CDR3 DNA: TGTGCCAGCAGCCCCCCAGGAAATTATGAAAAACTGTTTTTT. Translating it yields CASSPPGNYEKLFF.

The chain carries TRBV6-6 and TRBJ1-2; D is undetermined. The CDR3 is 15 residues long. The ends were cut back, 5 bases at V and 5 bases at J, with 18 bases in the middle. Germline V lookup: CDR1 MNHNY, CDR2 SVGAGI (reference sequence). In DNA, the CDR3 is TGTGCCAGCAGTCCACGGACCCGAAAGACTTATGGCTACACCTTC. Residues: CASSPRTRKTYGYTF.

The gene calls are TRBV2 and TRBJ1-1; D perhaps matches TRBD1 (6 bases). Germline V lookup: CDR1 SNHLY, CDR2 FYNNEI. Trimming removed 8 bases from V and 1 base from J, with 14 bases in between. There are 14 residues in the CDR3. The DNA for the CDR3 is TGTGCCAGCCGTAACAGGGCCCAGAACACTGAAGCTTTCTTT. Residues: CASRNRAQNTEAFF.

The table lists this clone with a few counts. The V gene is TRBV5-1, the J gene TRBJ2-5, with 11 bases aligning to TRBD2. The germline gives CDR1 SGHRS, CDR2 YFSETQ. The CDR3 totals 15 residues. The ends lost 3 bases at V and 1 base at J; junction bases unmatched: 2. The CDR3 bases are TGCGCCAGCAGCTGGGGACTAGCGGTCCAAGAGACCCAGTACTTC. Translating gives CASSWGLAVQETQYF.

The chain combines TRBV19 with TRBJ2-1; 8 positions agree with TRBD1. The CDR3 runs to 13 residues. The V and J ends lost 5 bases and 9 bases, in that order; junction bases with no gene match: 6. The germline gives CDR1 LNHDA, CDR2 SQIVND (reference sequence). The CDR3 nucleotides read TGTGCCAGTAGTTCGCAGGACAGGGTTGAGCAGTTCTTC. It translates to CASSSQDRVEQFF.

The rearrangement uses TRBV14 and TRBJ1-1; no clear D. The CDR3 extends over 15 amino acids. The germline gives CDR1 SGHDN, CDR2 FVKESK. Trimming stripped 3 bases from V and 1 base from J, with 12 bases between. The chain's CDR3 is CASSQGSGSNTEAFF. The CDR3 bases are TGTGCCAGCAGCCAGGGAAGTGGGTCGAACACTGAAGCTTTCTTT.

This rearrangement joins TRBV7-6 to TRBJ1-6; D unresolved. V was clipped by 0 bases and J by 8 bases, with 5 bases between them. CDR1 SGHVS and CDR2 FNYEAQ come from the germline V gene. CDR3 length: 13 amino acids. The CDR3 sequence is CASSLAEDSPLHF. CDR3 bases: TGTGCCAGCAGCTTAGCAGAGGATTCACCCCTCCACTTT.

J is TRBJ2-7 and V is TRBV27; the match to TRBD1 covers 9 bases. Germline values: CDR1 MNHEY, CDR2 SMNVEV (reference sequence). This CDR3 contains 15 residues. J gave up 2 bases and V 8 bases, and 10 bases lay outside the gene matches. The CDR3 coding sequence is TGTGCCAGCTCTCAAACAGGGGGCGTAACCTACGAGCAGTACTTC. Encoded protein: CASSQTGGVTYEQYF.